The entry below gives a single T cell receptor beta chain sequence along with its context. Authors' processing steps: Scientists estimated how many nucleated cells there were by amplifying reference gene primers. Libraries were prepared by immunoSEQ multiplex PCR; TCRdb keeps only in-frame clonotypes and omits some of them. Clone size and V and J calls were adopted from that table, with D and trimming inferred from the DNA. The data show some 99,000 clones, nearly 85% seen once. The entry originates in a study of blood T cell repertoires in COVID-19. Overall study: Acute-phase and convalescent COVID-19 samples originated in the United States, Italy and Spain. Sample material is recorded as cDNA or gDNA derived from T cells, B-cell-depleted T cells, or PBMCs.

V shed 2 bases and J shed 6 bases, with 15 bases lying between them. CDR3 length: 15 amino acids. The germline V gene has CDR1 SGHRS and CDR2 YFSETQ. The sequenced sample consisted of peripheral blood. The receptor was derived from a woman aged 45-65 years with acute or convalescent COVID-19. This chain joins TRBV5-1 and TRBJ2-1; D is unresolved. The CDR3 here is CASSFFQSGGNEQFF. CDR3 nucleotides: TGCGCCAGCAGCTTCTTTCAGTCGGGTGGCAATGAGCAGTTCTTC.